This T cell receptor (beta chain) was observed in a study of CD4 T cells in relation to SARS-CoV-2 and coronaviruses listed by TCRdb under 2021. In the study overall: The ViraFEST assay cultured PBMCs with antigen for nine to eleven days, then sequenced TCR beta CDR3s to find antigen-specific clonal expansions. Using patient-derived lymphoblastoid cell lines, the shared crossreactive spike epitopes were mapped to their HLA restriction. For other donors in the study, expansion assays were sequenced with a different, Illumina-based TCR-beta assay. At the level of individual TCR clonotypes, the study evaluated whether memory CD4+ T cells crossreact between the spike proteins of SARS-CoV-2 and those of common cold coronaviruses. An HIV-1 Nef peptide pool or a culture without peptide was used as the negative reference condition. The Adaptive Biotechnologies TCR-sequencing kit was used to sequence samples from a few pre-COVID donors and the naive versus memory experiments, whereas other data were Illumina-based.

As to this clone: Its antigen is currently not known. No per-base quality is available; no much larger clone lies one base away.

General conclusions and limits of the study: Since the crossreactivity analysis centred on spike protein, crossreactivity against other viral proteins was not assessed. Compared with monoreactive clones, crossreactive clones had significantly weaker SARS-CoV-2-driven expansion, a result consistent with antigenic imprinting. Small numbers of patients and of tested TCRs were a limitation of the study. Roughly 70% of donors had memory CD4+ clonotypes that crossrecognized SARS-CoV-2 and at least one common cold coronavirus spike. Because no donor provided both pre-pandemic and post-infection samples, tracing the source of pre-existing responses was limited.

The library was built by means of the immunoSEQ multiplex PCR assay. Concerning the study's data processing: During preprocessing, nonproductive sequences were discarded, as were any CDR3s that did not begin with C, did not end with F or W, or were shorter than 7 amino acids. The MANAFEST web app was used to call antigen-specific clonotypes on the basis of expansion compared with the reference and with other culture wells. A clone was considered positive if the clone showed significant expansion compared with the reference culture in 2 of 3 replicate wells at an FDR below 0.05. A further requirement for positive clones was significant expansion compared with all other tandem wells, along with an odds ratio above 5. Pairwise Levenshtein distance, computed with the stringdist R package after three terminal residues were trimmed from each end, was used as the measure of CDR3 homology. Here the immuneACCESS table is served through TCRdb, limited to in-frame sequences with V and J called. Missing clones are a known gap in these copies; in checked studies unresolved V genes cover under half, and the rest lacks a known reason. V, J and clone size reflect that table, while D and trimming were determined from the DNA. The sample table lists 20,000 to 30,000 clones, around 73% of them with a count of one. The ten largest clones represent 15% to 20% of the sample.

CDR1 and CDR2 are drawn from the germline V gene: SGHTA, FQGNSA. V was cut back by 1 base and J by 1 base, leaving a gap of 4 bases between them. Taken from cysteine to phenylalanine, the CDR3 has 13 residues. Just the 39-base CDR3 DNA is kept, in frame starting at base 1. CD4+ T cells from unexposed donors were collected before the COVID-19 pandemic (2011-2018). After about 9 days of culture, CD4+ T cells were isolated with the EasySep CD4+ T cell isolation kit. Unexposed donor CD4+ T cells were tested for reactivity to SARS-CoV-2 S and N and four common cold coronavirus spike pools, as cell number allowed. Each well held a few million PBMCs cultured in IMDM containing roughly 5% human AB serum and 10 IU/ml IL-2. Half of the culture medium was replaced with fresh IL-2-containing medium on days 3 and 7. In general, every peptide culture condition was set up in three replicate wells. The leukapheresis product for the unexposed donors was obtained through commercial purchase. Ficoll-Paque PLUS gradient centrifugation was used to isolate PBMCs from leukapheresis product or whole blood. PBMCs were either used fresh in the expansion assay or cryopreserved at -140 degrees C. The QIAamp Micro DNA Kit was used to extract genomic DNA from the CD4+ T cells.

This sequence uses TRBV7-2 and TRBJ1-1, with no confidently assigned D gene. Sample: CD4+ T cells from PBMCs, cultured in vitro. The clonotype comes from a human donor in good health. The nucleotides read TGTGCCAGCAGCTTAGAGGGGAACACTGAAGCTTTCTTT. This is translated as CASSLEGNTEAFF.